This entry concerns a single T cell receptor (beta chain). This entry belongs to a study of shared clonotypes between healthy human individuals. The CDR3 has 14 residues. Germline-derived CDR1 and CDR2 are MDHEN and SYDVKM. Trimming left V 1 base short and J 5 bases short, with 8 bases between. The assay was immunoSEQ multiplex PCR, and TCRdb's table has in-frame clones only and misses some. The repertoire consists of roughly 1 million clones, with more than 75% occurring once and the leading ten covering 0.4% to 0.55%. The receptor's source is a young man in good health. Some clones in this sample may be carry-over from other donors' samples. Sequencing was carried out using memory CD4+ T cells from PBMCs. Subset given: CD45RA-negative fraction. The rearrangement joins TRBV28 to TRBJ1-4, with D unclear. The DNA for the CDR3 is TGTGCCAGCAGTTTATTGACCGGGAATGAAAAACTGTTTTTT. It translates to CASSLLTGNEKLFF.